The 18 T cell receptor beta chains reported below all come from one sample, sequenced in a study of T cell changes during pregnancy in multiple sclerosis. Here immunoSEQ multiplex PCR was the method, and the copy in TCRdb shows in-frame clones only, minus some. The sample lists nearly 110,000 clones; 92% were seen once. This sample comprised peripheral blood, obtained after pregnancy. These receptors originate from a female donor with multiple sclerosis, enrolled in a pregnancy study.

The V gene is TRBV4-1, the J gene TRBJ1-5; 7 nucleotides match TRBD1. Unmatched junction bases numbered 7, after V lost 4 bases and J lost 1 base. This CDR3 spans 16 amino acids. Germline CDR1 reads MGHRA; CDR2 reads YSYEKL. The CDR3 nucleotides are TGCGCCAGCAGCCTTCAGGGGGTGGGCAGCAATCAGCCCCAGCATTTT. Translation: CASSLQGVGSNQPQHF.

CDR3 bases: TGTGCCAGCAGCTTGACCGGGGAAGCCAAAAACATTCAGTACTTC. It yields the protein CASSLTGEAKNIQYF. The genes are TRBV5-4 and TRBJ2-4; TRBD2 might be the D (5 bases). Germline values: CDR1 SGHNT, CDR2 YYREEE (reference sequence). Trimming took 1 base from V and 0 from J, leaving 8 bases between them. This CDR3 contains 15 residues.

The rearrangement links TRBV19 to TRBJ2-1; TRBD2 agrees at 13 bases. The germline V gene has CDR1 LNHDA and CDR2 SQIVND (reference sequence). The CDR3 is 15 amino acids. The ends lost 5 bases at V and 8 bases at J; junction bases unmatched: 6. CDR3 residues: CASSHWTSGSDEQFF. The CDR3 nucleotides read TGTGCCAGTAGTCATTGGACTAGCGGGAGTGATGAGCAGTTCTTC.

The rearrangement uses TRBV12-5 and TRBJ2-3; 9 nucleotides align to TRBD1. The CDR3 runs 15 residues. With 4 bases clipped from V and 0 bases from J, the junction kept 2 bases outside the gene matches. Germline CDR1 LGHNT, CDR2 FRNRAP. CDR3 sequence: CASGSGTGSTDTQYF. CDR3 nucleotide sequence: TGTGCTAGTGGTTCGGGGACAGGGAGCACAGATACGCAGTATTTT.

This chain uses TRBV15 with TRBJ1-1, with a weak D call TRBD1 (5 bases). Trimming left V 3 bases short and J 7 bases short, with 15 bases between. The CDR3 is 14 residues long. CDR1 is LNHNV and CDR2 is YYDKDF in the germline V gene (reference sequence). CDR3 nucleotide sequence: TGTGCCACCAGCAGGGGCCGGGGGGATGGTGAAGCTTTCTTT. Amino acid sequence: CATSRGRGDGEAFF.

The CDR3 region has the DNA TGCGCCAGCAGCTTTAGACGACAGGGAGTGGTGAATTACACTGAAGCTTTCTTT. Translating gives CASSFRRQGVVNYTEAFF. The rearrangement joins TRBV5-1 to TRBJ1-1; 7 nucleotides align to TRBD1. From germline, CDR1 is SGHRS and CDR2 YFSETQ. The V segment lost 2 bases and the J segment 3 bases; nucleotides outside the gene matches: 16. The CDR3 runs 18 residues.

The rearrangement joins TRBV6-4 to TRBJ2-3; 7 nucleotides agree with TRBD1. Germline V gives CDR1 MRHNA, CDR2 SNTAGT. The ends lost 5 bases at V and 2 bases at J; junction bases unmatched: 4. This CDR3 is built from 14 residues. The CDR3 loop reads CASSRTGYTDTQYF. DNA for the CDR3: TGTGCCAGCAGTAGGACAGGTTACACAGATACGCAGTATTTT.

The rearrangement joins TRBV28 to TRBJ2-2; D is undetermined. The germline gives CDR1 MDHEN, CDR2 SYDVKM. Trimming took 11 bases from V and 6 from J, leaving 19 bases between them. This CDR3 has 14 amino acids. CDR3 sequence reads: CASVLGTFPGELFF. In DNA, the CDR3 is TGTGCCTCAGTCCTAGGCACGTTTCCCGGGGAGCTGTTTTTT.

The gene calls are TRBV29-1 and TRBJ2-5; TRBD1 agrees at 7 bases. The CDR3 runs 14 residues. The germline V gene encodes CDR1 SQVTM and CDR2 ANQGSEA. After removal of 7 bases from V and 5 bases from J, the junction contained 13 bases not matched to a gene. CDR3 nucleotides: TGCAGCGGTACGGGTAGGGGGCGCGGGGAGACCCAGTACTTC. It is translated as CSGTGRGRGETQYF.

V and J are TRBV4-1 and TRBJ2-3, with TRBD1 matching over 7 bases. This CDR3 has 16 amino acids. Germline CDR1 reads MGHRA; CDR2 reads YSYEKL. V dropped 1 base and J dropped 2; count of bases not matched to a gene: 6. The CDR3 spells CASSQGLGQNTDTQYF. CDR3 in DNA: TGCGCCAGCAGCCAAGGACTGGGACAGAACACAGATACGCAGTATTTT.

The genes are TRBV9 and TRBJ2-7; 8 positions agree with TRBD1. Per germline, CDR1 SGDLS and CDR2 YYNGEE. The length of the CDR3 is 15 residues. V lost 3 bases and J lost 1; bases outside the gene matches: 6. The CDR3 protein is CASSAGQGPSYEQYF. The CDR3, as DNA: TGTGCCAGCAGCGCCGGACAGGGACCTTCCTACGAGCAGTACTTC.

This clone was observed a single time. The rearrangement joins TRBV10-1 to TRBJ2-3; the D gene is possibly TRBD2 (5 bases). Trimming shortened V by 3 bases and J by 0 bases, and 7 bases separated the two germline ends. CDR1 WNHNN and CDR2 SYGVQD come from the germline V gene (reference sequence). The CDR3 extends over 14 amino acids. CDR3 residues: CASSDPGSTDTQYF. The DNA for the CDR3 is TGCGCCAGCAGTGACCCGGGGAGCACAGATACGCAGTATTTT.

V gene TRBV6-5 combines with J gene TRBJ1-1; 8 bases agree with TRBD1. V lost 1 base to trimming and J lost 3 bases; unmatched junction nucleotides: 4. Germline V gene data show CDR1 as MNHEY and CDR2 as SVGAGI. The CDR3 has 15 amino acids. The CDR3 sequence is CASSYWQGADTEAFF. In DNA, the CDR3 is TGTGCCAGCAGTTACTGGCAGGGGGCAGACACTGAAGCTTTCTTT.

V and J are TRBV4-1 and TRBJ1-5; D possibly corresponds to TRBD1 (5 bases). The CDR3 sequence is 15 residues long. The germline gives CDR1 MGHRA, CDR2 YSYEKL. Trimming removed 1 base from V and 2 bases from J, with 9 bases in between. CDR3 sequence (DNA): TGCGCCAGCAGCCAAGTTGACAGCGGCAATCAGCCCCAGCATTTT. Amino acids: CASSQVDSGNQPQHF.

This rearrangement joins TRBV7-3 to TRBJ2-7, with TRBD2 matching over 15 bases. Germline loops: CDR1 SGHTA, CDR2 FQGTGA. CDR3 length equals 17 residues. Losses at the gene ends were 5 bases for V and 1 base for J; bases not matched to a gene: 6. CDR3: CASSLRTSGRGSYEQYF. CDR3 in DNA: TGTGCCAGCAGCCTTCGGACTAGCGGGAGGGGGTCCTACGAGCAGTACTTC.

This clone was picked up one time. This chain uses TRBV5-1 with TRBJ2-2; 16 bases are a match to TRBD2. The CDR3 covers 20 residues. Per germline, CDR1 SGHRS and CDR2 YFSETQ. V lost 1 base and J lost 0; bases outside the gene matches: 6. The CDR3 loop is CASSLKAGLAGGANTGELFF. The DNA of the CDR3 is TGCGCCAGCAGCTTGAAGGCGGGACTAGCGGGAGGGGCGAACACCGGGGAGCTGTTTTTT.

The gene calls are TRBV7-3 and TRBJ2-1; 14 nucleotides line up with TRBD2. The germline V gene encodes CDR1 SGHTA and CDR2 FQGTGA. The CDR3 sequence is 15 residues long. V lost 5 bases and J lost 7; bases outside the gene matches: 4. CDR3 bases: TGTGCCAGCAGCCCGGGACTAGCGGGGGTTAATGAGCAGTTCTTC. The encoded protein is CASSPGLAGVNEQFF.

The V gene is TRBV28, the J gene TRBJ2-4; D may be TRBD1 (5 bases). Trimming shortened V by 3 bases and J by 3 bases, and 12 bases separated the two germline ends. CDR1 is MDHEN and CDR2 is SYDVKM in the germline V gene. This CDR3 has 15 residues. The DNA for the CDR3 is TGTGCCAGCAGTTTGGCAGGGTTTGGCAAAAACATTCAGTACTTC. Translation: CASSLAGFGKNIQYF.